This passage covers 24 T cell receptor beta chains from one sample sequenced in a study of CXCR3-negative and CXCR3-positive naive CD8 T cells. Preparation of TRB cDNA libraries relied on 5' RACE carrying UMI labels. TCRdb reprocessed the 5' RACE reads, with one entry per CDR3 protein and no DNA. This listing includes 100,000 to 150,000 distinct CDR3 sequences. The sequencing sample was made of naive CXCR3- CD8+ T cells from blood. Described subset: CD45RO-CCR7+CD27+CD95- naive CD8+ T cells lacking CXCR3 (TNR3-). Receptor source: a human donor in good health. Some clones in this sample may be carry-over from other donors' samples.

The chain joins TRBV5-1 to TRBJ2-3; checking the TCRdb D call of TRBD1 is not possible without DNA. Per the germline V gene, CDR1 is SGHRS and CDR2 is YFSETQ. CDR3 length: 13 residues. The CDR3 loop is CASSLVSGNTQYF.

This CDR3 is CASGFGEGLAGNEQFF. The rearrangement joins TRBV12-5 to TRBJ2-1; TCRdb picks TRBD2, but there is no DNA to check that call. This CDR3 contains 16 residues. Germline loops: CDR1 LGHNT, CDR2 FRNRAP.

V usage is TRBV7-7 and J usage is TRBJ2-1. From germline, CDR1 is SSHAT and CDR2 FNYEAQ (reference sequence). CDR3 size: 13 residues. CDR3 region: CASSLVGWEEQFF.

The chain carries TRBV7-6 and TRBJ2-7; the D call of TRBD1 rests on TCRdb alone, since no DNA is present to check it. The V gene's germline CDR1 is SGHVS and CDR2 FNYEAQ. CDR3 size: 15 residues. CDR3 loop: CASSSTGQGALEQYF.

The chain joins TRBV14 to TRBJ2-7. The CDR3 is made up of 13 amino acids. Per the germline V gene, CDR1 is SGHDN and CDR2 is FVKESK. CDR3 residues: CASSQDRVHEQYF. Combining the CDR3 with reference TRBV14 and TRBJ2-7 gives the whole variable domain EAGVTQFPSHSVIEKGQTVTLRCDPISGHDNLYWYRRVMGKEIKFLLHFVKESKQDESGMPNNRFLAERTGGTYSTLKVQPAELEDSGVYFCASSQDRVHEQYFGPGTRLTVT.

The chain employs TRBV28 and TRBJ2-7; TCRdb lists TRBD2, though no DNA is available to test this call. This CDR3 region has 14 residues. Germline lookup yields CDR1 MDHEN and CDR2 SYDVKM. CDR3 sequence: CASSTRRLAYEQYF.

This rearrangement joins TRBV11-3 to TRBJ2-3; lacking DNA, the TRBD2 call made by TCRdb goes unchecked. The CDR3 is 16 amino acids. Germline CDR1 is SGHNT and CDR2 is YENEEA. The CDR3 loop is CASSPPPGLTTDTQYF. The full variable domain, in which reference TRBV11-3 and TRBJ2-3 provide the parts outside the CDR3, is EAGVVQSPRYKIIEKKQPVAFWCNPISGHNTLYWYLQNLGQGPELLIRYENEEAVDDSQLPKDRFSAERLKGVDSTLKIQPAELGDSAVYLCASSPPPGLTTDTQYFGPGTRLTVL.

The genes are TRBV9 and TRBJ1-2; TCRdb's D call of TRBD1 is untestable without DNA. The CDR3 runs 16 residues. Germline V gene lookup returns CDR1 SGDLS and CDR2 YYNGEE. CDR3 residues: CASSAETGGAVYGYTF. The entire variable domain, with the rest obtained from reference TRBV9 and TRBJ1-2, is as follows: DSGVTQTPKHLITATGQRVTLRCSPRSGDLSVYWYQQSLDQGLQFLIQYYNGEERAKGNILERFSAQQFPDLHSELNLSSLELGDSALYFCASSAETGGAVYGYTFGSGTRLTVV.

This chain links TRBV6-6 with TRBJ2-2; TCRdb indicates TRBD2, and absent DNA this call remains unverified. The CDR3 loop spans 20 amino acids. CDR1 is MNHNY and CDR2 is SVGAGI in the germline V gene (reference sequence). CDR3 residues: CASSYSSWGAGGPSTGELFF.

The rearrangement joins TRBV6-5 to TRBJ2-3; checking the TCRdb D call of TRBD1 is not possible without DNA. The germline CDR1 and CDR2 sequences are MNHEY and SVGAGI. The CDR3 covers 16 residues. The CDR3 reads CASSYSLDSYTDTQYF.

This sequence joins TRBV20-1 and TRBJ1-2. The V gene's germline CDR1 is DFQATT and CDR2 SNEGSKA (reference sequence). CDR3 length: 13 amino acids. This chain's CDR3 is CSGVAGSDYGYTF.

The V call is TRBV28, the J call TRBJ2-5; TCRdb selects TRBD2, and the lack of DNA leaves this call unchecked. Germline V gene lookup returns CDR1 MDHEN and CDR2 SYDVKM. The CDR3 is made up of 14 amino acids. The CDR3 is CASSREGEVRTQYF.

The V call is TRBV19, the J call TRBJ2-2; TCRdb gives TRBD1 as the D gene, but with no DNA this cannot be confirmed. This CDR3 comprises 15 residues. The germline gives CDR1 LNHDA, CDR2 SQIVND (reference sequence). CDR3 sequence reads: CASKGVLKSTGELFF.

This chain joins TRBV19 and TRBJ1-2; there is no DNA to check the TCRdb D call of TRBD1. The CDR3 runs to 16 residues. In germline, CDR1 is LNHDA, CDR2 SQIVND (reference sequence). CDR3 region: CASSIDRAGGNDGYTF.

The chain combines TRBV7-9 with TRBJ2-2; the TCRdb D gene call, TRBD2, has no DNA to confirm it. Germline CDR1 SEHNR, CDR2 FQNEAQ (reference sequence). The CDR3 contains 17 residues. CDR3 sequence: CASSLGSAGGNTGELFF.

The rearrangement joins TRBV7-9 to TRBJ1-1. The CDR3 extends over 15 amino acids. The germline CDR1 and CDR2 sequences are SEHNR and FQNEAQ (reference sequence). The CDR3 here is CASSPNGGLNTEAFF.

This rearrangement joins TRBV9 to TRBJ2-1; there is no DNA to check the TCRdb D call of TRBD2. From germline, CDR1 is SGDLS and CDR2 YYNGEE. The CDR3 extends over 16 amino acids. The CDR3 loop is CASQTISSGEYNEQFF.

V is TRBV27 and J is TRBJ2-7; checking the TCRdb D call of TRBD1 is not possible without DNA. CDR3 length equals 13 residues. CDR1 is MNHEY and CDR2 is SMNVEV in the germline V gene (reference sequence). This chain's CDR3 is CASSSTGGYEQYF.

J is TRBJ1-2 and V is TRBV29-1. CDR1 is SQVTM and CDR2 is ANQGSEA in the germline V gene. The CDR3 contains 14 residues. The CDR3: CSPSRAGTGYGYTF.

The V call is TRBV20-1, the J call TRBJ2-7; the TRBD1 assignment by TCRdb is unverifiable without DNA. Germline V lookup: CDR1 DFQATT, CDR2 SNEGSKA (reference sequence). CDR3 length: 15 residues. CDR3 loop: CSARDLGGHPYEQYF.

This chain uses TRBV7-2 with TRBJ2-3; TCRdb outputs TRBD1, but without DNA this stays unchecked. Germline lookup yields CDR1 SGHTA and CDR2 FQGNSA. The CDR3 totals 13 residues. The CDR3 region is CASKGQNTDTQYF.

The rearrangement joins TRBV23-1 to TRBJ2-7. TRBV23-1 carries the ORF label, with uncertain function. The CDR3 is made up of 15 amino acids. CDR3 region: CASSHMRQGPYEQYF.

The V and J genes are TRBV20-1 and TRBJ2-7. The CDR3 loop spans 13 amino acids. Germline CDR1 reads DFQATT; CDR2 reads SNEGSKA (reference sequence). CDR3: CSARGEWGYEQYF.

This chain uses TRBV29-1 with TRBJ2-7; TCRdb indicates TRBD2, and absent DNA this call remains unverified. From germline, CDR1 is SQVTM and CDR2 ANQGSEA. This CDR3 contains 14 residues. The CDR3 protein is CSVEESGREYEQYF.